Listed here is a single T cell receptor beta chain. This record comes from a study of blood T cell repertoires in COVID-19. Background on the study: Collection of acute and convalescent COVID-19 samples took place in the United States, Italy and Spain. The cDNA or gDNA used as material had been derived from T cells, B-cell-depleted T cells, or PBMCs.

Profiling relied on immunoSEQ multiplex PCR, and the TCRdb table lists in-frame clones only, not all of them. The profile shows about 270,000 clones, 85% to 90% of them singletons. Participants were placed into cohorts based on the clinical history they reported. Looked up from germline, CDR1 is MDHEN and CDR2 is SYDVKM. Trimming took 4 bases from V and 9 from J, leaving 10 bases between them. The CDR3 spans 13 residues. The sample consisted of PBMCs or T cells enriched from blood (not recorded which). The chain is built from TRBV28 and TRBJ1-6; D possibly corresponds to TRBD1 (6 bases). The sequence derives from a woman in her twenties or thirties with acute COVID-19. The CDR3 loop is CASSSRGGSPLHF. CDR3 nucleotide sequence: TGTGCCAGCAGTTCAAGAGGGGGTTCACCCCTCCACTTT.